The 26 T cell receptor beta chains in this list originate from one sample, sequenced in a study of human T cells and chemical hapten exposure (dated by TCRdb to the early 2020s). According to the study, the label for this sample's time point signals: patch test 1, 2 weeks after DPC sensitization. The sample's treatment or condition, from its label and the paper: therapeutic diphenylcyclopropenone sensitization with weekly scalp DPC. The library was obtained by RACE. The data were produced on a NextSeq 500. TCRdb passed the public sequencing reads through fastp at Q25 and MiXCR, retaining productive beta sequences. Entries that share a CDR3 protein sequence are merged under the most common genes and DNA. The sample includes under 200,000 distinct CDR3 sequences, with roughly 14% observed a single time. In total, the top ten clones hold 1.5% to 2% of the sample. Sequencing was performed on whole blood, taken in connection with sensitization to the hapten diphenylcyclopropenone (DPC). These receptors all stem from a woman under 40 with alopecia areata. Some clones in this sample may be carry-over from other donors' samples.

The table lists this clonotype with a few counts. V is TRBV6-1 and J is TRBJ2-7; D is unresolved. This CDR3 comprises 13 residues. V lost 10 bases and J 0 bases, leaving 13 bases between the germline ends. Germline V gene lookup returns CDR1 MNHNS and CDR2 SASEGT. The CDR3 DNA follows: TGTGCCACCGTCGACAACGTCTCCTACGAGCAGTACTTC. This translates into CATVDNVSYEQYF.

This clonotype came up many times. CDR3 coding DNA: TGTGCCAGCAGCTCGCAGGACAGGGGTGGCTATCAGCCCCAGCATTTT. It is translated as CASSSQDRGGYQPQHF. V usage is TRBV7-2 and J usage is TRBJ1-5; TRBD1 agrees at 9 bases. The CDR3 runs to 16 residues. Per germline, CDR1 SGHTA and CDR2 FQGNSA. V dropped 4 bases and J dropped 5; count of bases not matched to a gene: 9.

This clonotype was counted a few times. This sequence joins TRBV28 and TRBJ2-5, with D possibly TRBD1 on 5 matching bases. V was clipped by 4 bases and J by 1 base, with 13 bases between them. There are 15 residues in the CDR3. Germline values: CDR1 MDHEN, CDR2 SYDVKM. This CDR3 is CASSSLGTGQETQYF. DNA for the CDR3: TGTGCCAGCAGTTCCCTGGGTACAGGCCAAGAGACCCAGTACTTC.

V and J are TRBV6-1 and TRBJ1-2; 9 bases align to TRBD1. Unmatched junction bases numbered 11, after V lost 5 bases and J lost 7 bases. Germline V lookup: CDR1 MNHNS, CDR2 SASEGT. CDR3 length: 15 residues. DNA for the CDR3: TGTGCCAGCAGTCCACCGGGACAGGGAATGAGTGGCTACACCTTC. It is translated as CASSPPGQGMSGYTF.

This clonotype has more than one count but fewer than ten. This chain links TRBV10-3 with TRBJ2-1; no reliable D call. V was clipped by 5 bases and J by 6 bases, with 8 bases between them. Per germline, CDR1 ENHRY and CDR2 SYGVKD. The CDR3 sequence is 12 residues long. As DNA, the CDR3 is TGTGCCATCAGTAAGGGCCCCAATGAGCAGTTCTTC. It encodes CAISKGPNEQFF.

The chain carries TRBV7-2 and TRBJ1-5; 10 positions match TRBD1. The CDR3 totals 15 residues. V was clipped by 4 bases and J by 4 bases; unmatched bases: 4. Germline values: CDR1 SGHTA, CDR2 FQGNSA. The CDR3 loop is CASSSAGQGNQPQHF. The CDR3 region has the DNA TGTGCCAGCAGCTCAGCGGGACAGGGGAATCAGCCCCAGCATTTT.

The chain joins TRBV5-1 to TRBJ2-1, with a possible D match to TRBD1 (5 bases). The length of the CDR3 is 14 residues. Germline CDR1 reads SGHRS; CDR2 reads YFSETQ. V was trimmed by 0 bases and J by 14 bases, leaving 18 bases between them. The CDR3 DNA sequence: TGCGCCAGCAGCTTGGGGGTGGGTCAGACAGAAGAGTTCTTC. Translated, it gives CASSLGVGQTEEFF.

This clonotype was observed a handful of times. V gene TRBV28 combines with J gene TRBJ2-2; tentatively, D is TRBD2 (6 bases). The V gene's germline CDR1 is MDHEN and CDR2 SYDVKM. This CDR3 is built from 14 residues. V was clipped by 8 bases and J by 6 bases, with 16 bases between them. The CDR3 loop reads CASSPPGDPGELFF. In nucleotides, the CDR3 is TGTGCCAGCTCACCGCCGGGGGACCCCGGGGAGCTGTTTTTT.

This sequence joins TRBV6-2 or TRBV6-3 and TRBJ2-7; TRBD2 agrees at 15 bases. The CDR3 runs 17 residues. CDR1 is MNHEY and CDR2 is SVGEGT in the germline V gene. V gave up 2 bases and J gave up 7 bases; unmatched junction bases: 9. For the CDR3, the DNA is TGTGCCAGCAGTTACGGGGGGACTAGCGGGAGGATTTCGGAGCAGTACTTC. Its protein is CASSYGGTSGRISEQYF.

The chain recombines TRBV5-6 with TRBJ2-2, with D unclear. CDR1 and CDR2 (germline): SGHDT, YYEEEE. Trimming pared 2 bases from V and 3 bases from J, leaving 5 bases between. This CDR3 region has 13 residues. CDR3: CASSFSDTGELFF. The DNA of the CDR3 is TGTGCCAGCAGCTTCTCAGACACCGGGGAGCTGTTTTTT.

This clonotype was picked up many times. CDR3 sequence reads: CASSLTEAQYF. The CDR3 region has the DNA TGTGCCAGCAGCTTAACCGAAGCCCAGTACTTC. The genes are TRBV7-8 and TRBJ2-7; D is unclear. Looked up from germline, CDR1 is SGHVS and CDR2 is FQNEAQ. The CDR3 is 11 amino acids. V dropped 2 bases and J dropped 10 bases, with 9 bases sitting between them.

This clonotype was seen only a few times. The rearrangement uses TRBV24-1 and TRBJ1-1; TRBD1 matches 9 bases. CDR1 and CDR2 from the germline V gene are KGHDR and SFDVKD. The CDR3 loop spans 20 amino acids. V shed 3 bases and J 2 bases; nucleotides not matched to a gene: 18. CDR3 loop: CATSDPVKYRDRDLNTEAFF. CDR3 bases: TGTGCCACCAGTGATCCTGTAAAATACCGGGACAGGGATCTCAACACTGAAGCTTTCTTT.

This chain uses TRBV18 with TRBJ2-1; 10 nucleotides match TRBD2. The junction had 11 bases not matched to a gene; V was cut back by 2 bases and J by 7 bases. Looked up from germline, CDR1 is KGHSH and CDR2 is LQKENI. This CDR3 has 17 amino acids. DNA for the CDR3: TGTGCCAGCTCACCAGGTCTGAGGACTAGCGGACTAAATGAGCAGTTCTTC. It codes for CASSPGLRTSGLNEQFF. The complete variable domain, with remaining parts taken from reference TRBV18 and TRBJ2-1, reads NAGVMQNPRHLVRRRGQEARLRCSPMKGHSHVYWYRQLPEEGLKFMVYLQKENIIDESGMPKERFSAEFPKEGPSILRIQQVVRGDSAAYFCASSPGLRTSGLNEQFFGPGTRLTVL.

The gene calls are TRBV7-7 and TRBJ2-1, with TRBD2 identical over 10 bases. This CDR3 comprises 15 residues. Germline loops: CDR1 SSHAT, CDR2 FNYEAQ (reference sequence). V lost 3 bases and J lost 6; bases outside the gene matches: 5. The CDR3 DNA sequence: TGTGCCAGCAGCTTGAAAAGCGGGGGGGCCAATGAGCAGTTCTTC. It is translated as CASSLKSGGANEQFF.

The rearrangement links TRBV7-9 to TRBJ1-4; D unresolved. Germline V lookup: CDR1 SEHNR, CDR2 FQNEAQ (reference sequence). This CDR3 spans 11 amino acids. Trimming stripped 8 bases from V and 8 bases from J, with 9 bases between. CDR3 DNA: TGTGCCAGCTGGGCGCAGGAAAAACTGTTTTTT. Translated: CASWAQEKLFF.

This chain connects TRBV7-2 to TRBJ1-5; 7 bases map to TRBD1. Per the germline V gene, CDR1 is SGHTA and CDR2 is FQGNSA. The CDR3 contains 14 residues. V dropped 5 bases and J dropped 0; count of bases not matched to a gene: 1. The CDR3 DNA follows: TGTGCCAGCAGCCCAGGGGGTAGCAATCAGCCCCAGCATTTT. The encoded protein is CASSPGGSNQPQHF.

The genes are TRBV6-6 and TRBJ2-7, with D maybe TRBD1 (5 bases). Germline CDR1 and CDR2: MNHNY and SVGAGI (reference sequence). V lost 1 base and J lost 1, with 8 bases in between. The CDR3 sequence is 14 residues long. The CDR3 region has the DNA TGTGCCAGCAGTTACTTCCCAGGGTCCTACGAGCAGTACTTC. Residues: CASSYFPGSYEQYF.

CDR3 nucleotides: TGTGCCAGCAGCCGTCCCGGACAGTATAATTCACCCCTCCACTTT. As protein: CASSRPGQYNSPLHF. The chain employs TRBV5-4 and TRBJ1-6, with D tentatively TRBD1 (6 bases). The germline gives CDR1 SGHNT, CDR2 YYREEE (reference sequence). The CDR3 runs 15 residues. V was cut by 4 bases and J by 4 bases, with 12 bases left in between.

This clonotype came up a few times. The chain's CDR3 is CASSSLARTEAFF. The CDR3 coding sequence is TGTGCCAGCAGCTCTCTTGCGAGGACTGAAGCTTTCTTT. The rearrangement links TRBV5-5 to TRBJ1-1; no reliable D call. V shed 3 bases and J shed 5 bases, with 11 bases lying between them. The CDR3 has 13 amino acids. In germline, CDR1 is SGHKS, CDR2 YYEKEE (reference sequence).

The genes are TRBV7-9 and TRBJ1-4; D gene ambiguous. Germline V CDR1 and CDR2: SEHNR, FQNEAQ (reference sequence). V lost 7 bases to trimming and J lost 5 bases, with 11 bases between them. The length of the CDR3 is 13 residues. In DNA form, the CDR3 reads TGTGCCAGCAAATTGGACCAGAATGAAAAACTGTTTTTT. This gives the protein CASKLDQNEKLFF. The variable domain in full, with the rest retrieved from reference TRBV7-9 and TRBJ1-4, is DTGVSQNPRHKITKRGQNVTFRCDPISEHNRLYWYRQTLGQGPEFLTYFQNEAQLEKSRLLSDRFSAERPKGSFSTLEIQRTEQGDSAMYLCASKLDQNEKLFFGSGTQLSVL.

This rearrangement joins TRBV6-5 to TRBJ1-3; no clear D. The CDR3 runs to 16 residues. Germline CDR1 reads MNHEY; CDR2 reads SVGAGI. V lost 0 bases and J lost 0, with 9 bases in between. CDR3 in DNA: TGTGCCAGCAGTTACTCCGCTCAAGGCTCTGGAAACACCATATATTTT. Its protein is CASSYSAQGSGNTIYF.

V usage is TRBV5-1 and J usage is TRBJ1-1, with a possible D match to TRBD1 (5 bases). Germline CDR1 is SGHRS and CDR2 is YFSETQ. The germline V and J ends were trimmed by 0 bases and 7 bases, with 13 bases remaining between them. This CDR3 region has 14 residues. CDR3 bases: TGCGCCAGCAGCTTGGGACGGGGCGATAATGAAGCTTTCTTT. It yields the protein CASSLGRGDNEAFF.

The chain has TRBV7-2 and TRBJ1-5; possibly TRBD1 for D (5 bases). The CDR3 has 14 amino acids. Trimming stripped 0 bases from V and 10 bases from J, with 13 bases between. Germline V gene lookup returns CDR1 SGHTA and CDR2 FQGNSA. CDR3: CASSLALSGNPQHF. CDR3 sequence (DNA): TGTGCCAGCAGCTTAGCGCTTTCAGGGAACCCCCAGCATTTT.

The rearrangement links TRBV18 to TRBJ2-4, with D unresolved. Germline loops: CDR1 KGHSH, CDR2 LQKENI. The V end lost 1 base, the J end lost 4 bases, and 5 bases lay between the germline ends. This CDR3 spans 13 amino acids. CDR3 nucleotides: TGTGCCAGCTCACCACGTGGGAAAAACATTCAGTACTTC. Translation gives CASSPRGKNIQYF.

The rearrangement joins TRBV2 to TRBJ2-3; 10 bases map to TRBD2. The CDR3 runs 14 residues. CDR1 and CDR2 from the germline V gene are SNHLY and FYNNEI. V lost 6 bases to trimming and J lost 10 bases; unmatched junction nucleotides: 10. The chain's CDR3 is CASRGIAGGSAQYF. In nucleotides, the CDR3 is TGTGCCAGCAGGGGAATAGCGGGGGGCTCTGCGCAGTATTTT. The whole variable domain, remainder taken from reference TRBV2 and TRBJ2-3, is EPEVTQTPSHQVTQMGQEVILRCVPISNHLYFYWYRQILGQKVEFLVSFYNNEISEKSEIFDDQFSVERPDGSNFTLKIRSTKLEDSAMYFCASRGIAGGSAQYFGPGTRLTVL.

This clonotype was counted at least ten times. The rearrangement joins TRBV6-6 to TRBJ2-7, with D perhaps being TRBD1 or TRBD2 (5 bases each). The CDR3 runs to 12 residues. The V and J ends lost 8 bases and 0 bases respectively, with 8 bases between them. Germline V lookup: CDR1 MNHNY, CDR2 SVGAGI (reference sequence). The CDR3 DNA is TGTGCCAGCGGGGGATACTCCTACGAGCAGTACTTC. Translation: CASGGYSYEQYF.